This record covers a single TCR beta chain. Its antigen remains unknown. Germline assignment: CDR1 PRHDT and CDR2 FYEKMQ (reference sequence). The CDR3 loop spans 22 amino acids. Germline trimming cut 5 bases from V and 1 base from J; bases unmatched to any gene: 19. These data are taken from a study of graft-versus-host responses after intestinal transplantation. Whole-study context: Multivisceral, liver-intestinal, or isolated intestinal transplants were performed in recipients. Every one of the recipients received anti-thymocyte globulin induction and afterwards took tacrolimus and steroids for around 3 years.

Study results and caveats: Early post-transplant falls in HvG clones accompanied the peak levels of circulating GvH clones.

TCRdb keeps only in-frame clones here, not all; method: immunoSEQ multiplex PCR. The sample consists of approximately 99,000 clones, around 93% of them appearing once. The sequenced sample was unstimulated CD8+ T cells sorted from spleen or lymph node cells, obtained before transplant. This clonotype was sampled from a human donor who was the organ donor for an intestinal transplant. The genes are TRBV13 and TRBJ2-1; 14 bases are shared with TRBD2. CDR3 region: CASSAGTSGSAEDSGSYNEQFF. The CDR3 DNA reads TGTGCCAGCAGCGCGGGGACTAGCGGGAGCGCGGAAGACTCTGGTTCCTACAATGAGCAGTTCTTC.